The subject of this entry is one T cell receptor beta chain. The antigen remains undetermined. The data stem from a study of cytomegalovirus exposure and HLA in healthy donors. Repertoires were generated with immunoSEQ multiplex PCR, while TCRdb's copy carries only in-frame clones and drops some. The sample lists some 210,000 clones; more than 75% were seen once. The donors belonged to the approximately 120-subject validation cohort, separate from the roughly 700-subject first cohort. Study findings and constraints: Researchers reported that a few CMV-associated chains were confirmed in vitro as CMV antigen-specific. Altogether, 164 TCR beta chains were recorded as cytomegalovirus-associated.

V was clipped by 8 bases and J by 0 bases, with 15 bases between them. This CDR3 contains 15 residues. Germline loops: CDR1 ENHRY, CDR2 SYGVKD. The sample was PBMCs. V is TRBV10-3 and J is TRBJ2-3, with TRBD2 as a possible D gene (6 bases). The receptor was derived from a woman under 30 in good health and CMV-seropositive. In nucleotides, the CDR3 is TGTGCCATCTCTCGAGCGAGCGGGAGCACAGATACGCAGTATTTT. This sequence encodes CAISRASGSTDTQYF.